These T cell receptor beta chains were read from a single sample in a study of shared clonotypes between healthy human individuals. Some clones are missing from TCRdb's copy, which holds only in-frame ones; the method was immunoSEQ multiplex PCR. The table lists more than 450,000 clones, more than 65% of them singletons. Specimen: PBMCs. These receptors were collected from a woman aged 40 to 50 in good health. Some clones in this sample may be carry-over from other donors' samples. Each CDR3 is given with its conserved first and last residue. A D gene is named only where the DNA matches it firmly. Size values are once, few and many counts, or a class for expanded clones, and some rows have none.

j_gene	v_gene	d_gene	abundance	CDR3nt	CDR3aa
TRBJ2-1	TRBV28	NA	NA	TGTGCCAGCACCTCAACGAGCGGACCCAATGAGCAGTTCTTC	CASTSTSGPNEQFF
TRBJ1-1	TRBV11-2	NA	NA	TGTGCCAGCAGCTTAGATCAGGGCCTGAACACTGAAGCTTTCTTT	CASSLDQGLNTEAFF
TRBJ2-6	TRBV5-1	TRBD1	NA	TGCGCCAGCAGCCAGGGGGCGCTGGGGGCCAACGTCCTGACTTTC	CASSQGALGANVLTF
TRBJ1-4	TRBV9	NA	NA	TGTGCCAGCAGCTTAGGCCCTCCGTATGAAAAACTGTTTTTT	CASSLGPPYEKLFF
TRBJ2-1	TRBV4-1	NA	NA	TGCGCCAGCAGCTCCGACAGGTACAATGAGCAGTTCTTC	CASSSDRYNEQFF
TRBJ1-2	TRBV7-6	TRBD1	NA	TGTGCCAGCAGCACACGGACAGGCGGCCACTATGGCTACACCTTC	CASSTRTGGHYGYTF
TRBJ2-2	TRBV2	TRBD2	NA	TGTGCCAGCAGGACCAGGGTAGCGGGAGGGCGCACCGGGGAGCTGTTTTTT	CASRTRVAGGRTGELFF
TRBJ2-7	TRBV27	TRBD1	NA	TGTGCCAGCGGACGACAGGGAAACTACGAGCAGTACTTC	CASGRQGNYEQYF
TRBJ2-3	TRBV10-3	NA	NA	TGTGCCATCAGTTCAGGGGGAGGTAGTACAGATACGCAGTATTTT	CAISSGGGSTDTQYF
TRBJ2-4	TRBV19	TRBD2	once	TGTGCCAGTAGTACCAGCGGGACTAGCGGGAGGAAAAACATTCAGTACTTC	CASSTSGTSGRKNIQYF
TRBJ2-1	TRBV7-6	NA	NA	TGTGCCAGCAGCCCGGGGGTCAATGAGCAGTTCTTC	CASSPGVNEQFF
TRBJ2-7	TRBV29-1	NA	NA	TGCAGCGTTATTGAGGGACCGTACGAGCAGTACTTC	CSVIEGPYEQYF
TRBJ2-3	TRBV2	NA	NA	TGTGCCAGCAGTAACGGACTTATCGATACGCAGTATTTT	CASSNGLIDTQYF
TRBJ1-5	TRBV4-1	TRBD1	NA	TGCGCCAGCAGCAGGGGCCAGGGGGACAATCAGCCCCAGCATTTT	CASSRGQGDNQPQHF
TRBJ2-2	TRBV10-3	NA	few	TGTGCCATCAGTGAAATGGGGGCGAACACCGGGGAGCTGTTTTTT	CAISEMGANTGELFF
TRBJ2-1	TRBV7-2	NA	NA	TGTGCCAGCAGCGAGACAGGCGGACCCTACAATGAGCAGTTCTTC	CASSETGGPYNEQFF
TRBJ2-1	TRBV28	TRBD2	many	TGTGCCAGCAGTCCCGGGGGGGGGTTTGAGCAGTTCTTC	CASSPGGGFEQFF
TRBJ1-1	TRBV27	NA	NA	TGTGCCAGCAGTTTACGGGCGGACACTGAAGCTTTCTTT	CASSLRADTEAFF
TRBJ2-1	TRBV29-1	TRBD2	NA	TGCAGCGTTGAAGATCTGGCTAGCGGGAGTCCCGTTACGCAGTTCTTC	CSVEDLASGSPVTQFF
TRBJ2-5	TRBV5-1	TRBD2	NA	TGCGCCAGCAGCTTGGGGACAGCGGGAGGGCCGCGGGAGACCCAGTACTTC	CASSLGTAGGPRETQYF